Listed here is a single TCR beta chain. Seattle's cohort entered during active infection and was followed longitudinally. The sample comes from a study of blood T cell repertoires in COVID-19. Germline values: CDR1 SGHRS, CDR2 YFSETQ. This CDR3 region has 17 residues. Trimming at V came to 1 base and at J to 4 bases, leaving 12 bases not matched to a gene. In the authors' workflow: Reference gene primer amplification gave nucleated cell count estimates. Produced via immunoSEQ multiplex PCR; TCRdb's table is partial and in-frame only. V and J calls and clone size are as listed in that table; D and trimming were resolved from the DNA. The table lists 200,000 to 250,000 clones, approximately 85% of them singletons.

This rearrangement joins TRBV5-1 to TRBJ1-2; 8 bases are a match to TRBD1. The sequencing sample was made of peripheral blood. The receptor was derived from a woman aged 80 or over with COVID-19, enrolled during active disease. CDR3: CASSLRTNSGGTYGYTF. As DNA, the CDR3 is TGCGCCAGCAGCTTGAGGACCAACTCAGGGGGCACCTATGGCTACACCTTC.